This T cell receptor (beta chain) was sequenced during a study of shared T cell receptors in the human thymus. CDR3 length equals 19 residues. The V and J ends lost 3 bases and 8 bases, in that order; junction bases with no gene match: 18. Germline V gene lookup returns CDR1 MGHRA and CDR2 YSYEKL. Sequencing used immunoSEQ multiplex PCR; TCRdb keeps in-frame clones, though not all of them. The data hold some 640,000 clones, with 80% to 90% observed a single time. These data also featured in a second study, about human thymus T cells. Per that study: Thymic tissue was derived from resections collected during corrective heart surgery. Repertoires sampled from thymus and blood appeared biased in V and J gene usage. Unrelated individuals were reported by related research to share highly overlapping thymic repertoires.

Sequencing input: thymocytes. This TCR derives from a boy in the first two years of life with a congenital heart defect. The chain links TRBV4-1 to TRBJ1-6, with TRBD1 matching over 8 bases. CDR3: CASSHADTGQVVVHSPLHF. The CDR3 DNA follows: TGCGCCAGCAGCCATGCAGACACGGGACAGGTCGTTGTTCATTCACCCCTCCACTTT.